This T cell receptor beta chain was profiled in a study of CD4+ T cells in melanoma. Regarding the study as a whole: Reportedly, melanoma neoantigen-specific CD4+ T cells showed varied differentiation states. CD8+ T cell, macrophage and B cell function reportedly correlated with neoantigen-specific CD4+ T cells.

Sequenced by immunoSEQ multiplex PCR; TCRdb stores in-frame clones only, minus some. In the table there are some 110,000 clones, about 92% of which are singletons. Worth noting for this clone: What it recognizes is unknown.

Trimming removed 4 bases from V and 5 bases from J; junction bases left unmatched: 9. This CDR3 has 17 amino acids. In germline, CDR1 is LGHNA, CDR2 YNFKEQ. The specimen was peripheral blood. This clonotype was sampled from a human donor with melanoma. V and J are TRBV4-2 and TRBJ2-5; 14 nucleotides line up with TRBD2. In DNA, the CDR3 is TGTGCCAGCAGCCCGGGGACTAGCGGGAGAGTGAGGGAGACCCAGTACTTC. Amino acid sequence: CASSPGTSGRVRETQYF.